The 3 T cell receptor beta chains reported below all come from one sample, sequenced in a study of blood T cell repertoires in COVID-19. Using immunoSEQ multiplex PCR, the repertoire was profiled, and TCRdb retains in-frame clones only, with some absent. The sample holds 200,000 to 250,000 clones, 86% seen once. Sequenced sample: peripheral blood. The receptor set was obtained from a man between 45 and 60 years old with acute or convalescent COVID-19.

The J gene is TRBJ1-5, the V gene TRBV12-5; the D is unclear. Trimming removed 5 bases at V and 2 bases at J, with 10 bases between. The CDR3 has 14 amino acids. Looked up from germline, CDR1 is LGHNT and CDR2 is FRNRAP. The CDR3: CASGPGEGNQPQHF. The CDR3 DNA reads as TGTGCTAGTGGTCCCGGGGAGGGCAATCAGCCCCAGCATTTT.

This chain connects TRBV2 to TRBJ2-7; a possible D gene is TRBD1 (6 bases). Germline V CDR1 and CDR2: SNHLY, FYNNEI. CDR3 length: 16 residues. V was shortened by 0 bases and J by 2 bases, with 14 bases between the two germline ends. This chain's CDR3 is CASSEAETGLPYEQYF. As DNA, the CDR3 is TGTGCCAGCAGTGAAGCGGAGACAGGCCTCCCCTACGAGCAGTACTTC.

The CDR3 DNA follows: TGTGCCAGCAGTTTTCCAGGGGGCCCCAACACTGAAGCTTTCTTT. This sequence encodes CASSFPGGPNTEAFF. The chain employs TRBV7-2 and TRBJ1-1; 8 nucleotides align to TRBD1. From germline, CDR1 is SGHTA and CDR2 FQGNSA. The V segment lost 6 bases and the J segment 2 bases; nucleotides outside the gene matches: 8. This CDR3 is built from 15 residues.